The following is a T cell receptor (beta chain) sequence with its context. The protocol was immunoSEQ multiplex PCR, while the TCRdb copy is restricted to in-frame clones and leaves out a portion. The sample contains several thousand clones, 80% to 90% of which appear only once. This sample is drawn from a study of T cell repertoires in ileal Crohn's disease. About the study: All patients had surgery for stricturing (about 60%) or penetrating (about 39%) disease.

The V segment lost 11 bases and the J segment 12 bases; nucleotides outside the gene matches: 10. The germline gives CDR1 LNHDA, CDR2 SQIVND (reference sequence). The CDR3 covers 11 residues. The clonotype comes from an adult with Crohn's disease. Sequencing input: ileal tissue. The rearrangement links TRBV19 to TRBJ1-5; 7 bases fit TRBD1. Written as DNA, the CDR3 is TGTGCCTCAGCCGCAGGACAGGTCCAGCATTTT. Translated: CASAAGQVQHF.